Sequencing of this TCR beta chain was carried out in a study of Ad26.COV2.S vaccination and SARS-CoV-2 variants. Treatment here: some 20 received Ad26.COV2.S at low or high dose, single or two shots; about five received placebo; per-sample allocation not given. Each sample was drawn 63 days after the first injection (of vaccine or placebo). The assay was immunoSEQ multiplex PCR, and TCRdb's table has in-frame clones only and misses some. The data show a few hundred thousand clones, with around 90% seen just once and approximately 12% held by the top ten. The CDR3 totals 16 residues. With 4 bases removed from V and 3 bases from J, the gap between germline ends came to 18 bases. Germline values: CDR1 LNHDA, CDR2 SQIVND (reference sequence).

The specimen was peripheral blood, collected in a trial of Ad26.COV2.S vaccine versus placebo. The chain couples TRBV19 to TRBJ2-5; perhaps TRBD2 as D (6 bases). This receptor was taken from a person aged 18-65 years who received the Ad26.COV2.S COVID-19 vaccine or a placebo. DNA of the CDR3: TGTGCCAGTAGTACTACTGTACTAGCCCTAAAAGAGACCCAGTACTTC. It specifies CASSTTVLALKETQYF. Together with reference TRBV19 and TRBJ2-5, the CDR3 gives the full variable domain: DGGITQSPKYLFRKEGQNVTLSCEQNLNHDAMYWYRQDPGQGLRLIYYSQIVNDFQKGDIAEGYSVSREKKESFPLTVTSAQKNPTAFYLCASSTTVLALKETQYFGPGTRLLVL.